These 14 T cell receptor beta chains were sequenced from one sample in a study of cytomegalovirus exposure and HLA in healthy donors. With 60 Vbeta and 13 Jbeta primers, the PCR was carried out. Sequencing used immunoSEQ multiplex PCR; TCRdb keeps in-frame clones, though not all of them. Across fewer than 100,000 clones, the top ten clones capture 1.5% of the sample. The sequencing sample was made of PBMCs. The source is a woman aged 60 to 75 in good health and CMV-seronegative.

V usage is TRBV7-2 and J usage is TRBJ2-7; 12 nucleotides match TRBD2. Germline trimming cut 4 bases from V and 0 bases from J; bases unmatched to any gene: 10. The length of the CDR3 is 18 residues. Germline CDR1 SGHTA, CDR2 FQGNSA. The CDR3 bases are TGTGCCAGCAGCTCTTCGGGACTAGCGGGTCGTAGCTCCTACGAGCAGTACTTC. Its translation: CASSSSGLAGRSSYEQYF.

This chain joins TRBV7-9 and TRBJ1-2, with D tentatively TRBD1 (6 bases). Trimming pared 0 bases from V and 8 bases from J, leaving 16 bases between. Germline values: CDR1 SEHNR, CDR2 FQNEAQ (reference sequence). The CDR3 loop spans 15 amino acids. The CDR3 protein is CASSLAGAISGGYTF. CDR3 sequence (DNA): TGTGCCAGCAGCTTAGCGGGGGCCATATCAGGGGGCTACACCTTC.

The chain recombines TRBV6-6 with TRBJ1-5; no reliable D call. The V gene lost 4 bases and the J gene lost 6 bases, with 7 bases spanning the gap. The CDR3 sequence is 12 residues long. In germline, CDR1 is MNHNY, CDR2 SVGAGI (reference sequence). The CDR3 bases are TGTGCCAGCAGTTTTTTTCGTCAGCCCCAGCATTTT. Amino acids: CASSFFRQPQHF.

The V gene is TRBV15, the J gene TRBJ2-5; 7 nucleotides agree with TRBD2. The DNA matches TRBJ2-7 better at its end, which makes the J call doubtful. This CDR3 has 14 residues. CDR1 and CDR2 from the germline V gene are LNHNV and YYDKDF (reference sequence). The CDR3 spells CATSRGAGAYEQYF. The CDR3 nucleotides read TGTGCCACCAGCAGAGGGGCGGGAGCCTACGAGCAGTACTTC.

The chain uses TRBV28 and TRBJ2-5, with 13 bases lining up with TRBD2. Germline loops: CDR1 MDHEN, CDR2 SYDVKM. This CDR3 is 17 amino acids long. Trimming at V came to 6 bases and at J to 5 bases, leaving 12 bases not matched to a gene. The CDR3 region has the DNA TGTGCCAGCAGGGCGCCGACTAGCGGGAGGTCCCTGGAGACCCAGTACTTC. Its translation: CASRAPTSGRSLETQYF.

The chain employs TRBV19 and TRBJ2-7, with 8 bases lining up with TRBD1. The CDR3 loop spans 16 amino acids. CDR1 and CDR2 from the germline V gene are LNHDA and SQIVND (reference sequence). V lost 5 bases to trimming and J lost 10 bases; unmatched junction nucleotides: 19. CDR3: CASSSASQGTGNSQYF. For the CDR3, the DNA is TGTGCCAGTAGTTCAGCCTCCCAAGGGACAGGCAATTCCCAGTACTTC.

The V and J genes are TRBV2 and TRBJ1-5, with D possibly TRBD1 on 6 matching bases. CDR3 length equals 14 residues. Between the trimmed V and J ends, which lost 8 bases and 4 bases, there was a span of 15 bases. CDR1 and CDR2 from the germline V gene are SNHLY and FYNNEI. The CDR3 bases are TGTGCCAGCTCGGACAGCGCGCAAAATCAGCCCCAGCATTTT. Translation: CASSDSAQNQPQHF.

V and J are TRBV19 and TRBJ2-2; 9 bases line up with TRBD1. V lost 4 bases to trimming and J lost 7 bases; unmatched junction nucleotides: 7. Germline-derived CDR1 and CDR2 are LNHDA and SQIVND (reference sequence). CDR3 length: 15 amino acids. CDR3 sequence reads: CASSRGTGRNGELFF. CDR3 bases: TGTGCCAGTAGTAGAGGGACAGGGCGAAACGGGGAGCTGTTTTTT. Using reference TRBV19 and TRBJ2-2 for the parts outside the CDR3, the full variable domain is DGGITQSPKYLFRKEGQNVTLSCEQNLNHDAMYWYRQDPGQGLRLIYYSQIVNDFQKGDIAEGYSVSREKKESFPLTVTSAQKNPTAFYLCASSRGTGRNGELFFGEGSRLTVL.

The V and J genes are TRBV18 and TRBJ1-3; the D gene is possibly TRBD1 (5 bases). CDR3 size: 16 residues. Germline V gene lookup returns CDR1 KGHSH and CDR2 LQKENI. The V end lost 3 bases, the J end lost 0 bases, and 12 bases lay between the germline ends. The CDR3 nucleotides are TGTGCCAGCTCACCCGATGACAGTAACTCTGGAAACACCATATATTTT. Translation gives CASSPDDSNSGNTIYF.

The CDR3 sequence: CASSLLGTGFYEQYF. For the CDR3, the DNA is TGTGCCAGCAGCTTACTCGGGACAGGGTTCTACGAGCAGTACTTC. The gene calls are TRBV11-2 and TRBJ2-7; the match to TRBD1 covers 9 bases. There are 15 residues in the CDR3. V gave up 2 bases and J gave up 3 bases; unmatched junction bases: 5. CDR1 and CDR2 from the germline V gene are SGHAT and FQNNGV.

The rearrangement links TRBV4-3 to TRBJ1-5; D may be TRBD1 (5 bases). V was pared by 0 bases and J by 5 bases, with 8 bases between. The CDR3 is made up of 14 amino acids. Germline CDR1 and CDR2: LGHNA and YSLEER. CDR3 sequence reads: CASSQETVDQPQHF. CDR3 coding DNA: TGCGCCAGCAGCCAAGAGACAGTGGATCAGCCCCAGCATTTT.

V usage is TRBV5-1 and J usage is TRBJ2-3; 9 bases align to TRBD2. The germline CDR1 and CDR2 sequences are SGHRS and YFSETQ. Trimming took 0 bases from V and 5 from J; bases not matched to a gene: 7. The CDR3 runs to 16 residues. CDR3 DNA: TGCGCCAGCAGCTTGGCCATAGCGGGAGTCGGAGATACGCAGTATTTT. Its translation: CASSLAIAGVGDTQYF.

This chain's CDR3 is CASSEDGWEGKDTEAFF. The DNA for the CDR3 is TGTGCCAGCAGTGAAGACGGATGGGAGGGCAAGGACACTGAAGCTTTCTTT. J is TRBJ1-1 and V is TRBV2, with D uncertain. V dropped 1 base and J dropped 3 bases, with 18 bases sitting between them. CDR3 length: 17 amino acids. Germline CDR1 reads SNHLY; CDR2 reads FYNNEI.

The CDR3 sequence is CASSYTVQETQYF. For the CDR3, the DNA is TGTGCCAGCAGTTACACTGTCCAAGAGACCCAGTACTTC. The V call is TRBV6-5, the J call TRBJ2-5; D unclear. The ends were cut back, 2 bases at V and 1 base at J, with 5 bases in the middle. This CDR3 is built from 13 residues. From germline, CDR1 is MNHEY and CDR2 SVGAGI.